This TCR beta chain was found in a study of blood T cell repertoires in COVID-19. Study details: Some COVID-19 samples were acute and others convalescent; all came from the United States, Italy and Spain. Nucleic acid was either cDNA or gDNA, and it came from T cells, B-cell-depleted T cells, or PBMCs.

The assay was immunoSEQ multiplex PCR, and TCRdb's table has in-frame clones only and misses some. This repertoire shows over 85,000 clones, over 75% found once; its top ten account for approximately 3.9%. The CDR3 loop spans 13 amino acids. V lost 7 bases to trimming and J lost 2 bases; unmatched junction nucleotides: 7. Germline loops: CDR1 GTSNPN, CDR2 SVGIG (reference sequence). This clone was observed a few times. The clonotype was recovered from a man in his sixties with acute or convalescent COVID-19. The source material was peripheral blood. The J gene is TRBJ2-7, the V gene TRBV30; 8 bases agree with TRBD2. In DNA form, the CDR3 reads TGTGCCTACCGACTAGCGTCCGCCTACGAGCAGTACTTC. Its translation: CAYRLASAYEQYF.